The 29 T cell receptor beta chains reported below all come from one sample, sequenced in a study of T-cell memory formation after mild COVID-19. TCRdb reanalysed the 5' RACE reads using MiXCR and keeps one entry per CDR3 protein. The sample shows 450,000 to 650,000 distinct CDR3 sequences, approximately 19% of them seen only once. Sequences were obtained from PBMCs or a T cell subset sorted from them (not recorded which). The receptors here all came from an adult woman who had mild COVID-19 (a few samples of this study predate the infection). Cell type and time point are not known.

CDR3 DNA: TGTGCCAGCAGCTTTCGTGGGGGGTCCAGCACAGATACGCAGTATTTT. Its protein product is CASSFRGGSSTDTQYF. The V and J genes are TRBV5-4 and TRBJ2-3; D might be TRBD2 (6 bases). CDR1 is SGHNT and CDR2 is YYREEE in the germline V gene (reference sequence). The CDR3 length is 16 residues. The ends were cut back, 2 bases at V and 0 bases at J, with 13 bases in the middle.

This clonotype was observed at least ten times. The J gene is TRBJ2-2, the V gene TRBV3-1; TRBD2 is a possible D gene (6 bases). CDR3 length equals 14 residues. Germline loops: CDR1 LGHDT, CDR2 YNNKEL (reference sequence). Between the trimmed V and J ends, which lost 4 bases and 4 bases, there was a span of 10 bases. CDR3: CASSRGLTTGELFF. CDR3 coding DNA: TGTGCCAGCAGCCGGGGACTGACCACCGGGGAGCTGTTTTTT.

The rearrangement links TRBV6-5 to TRBJ2-5, with D tentatively TRBD2 (6 bases). Germline V gives CDR1 MNHEY, CDR2 SVGAGI. The CDR3 contains 14 residues. The ends were cut back, 6 bases at V and 4 bases at J, with 15 bases in the middle. The CDR3 loop is CASRYPGGPETQYF. The CDR3 region has the DNA TGTGCCAGCAGATATCCCGGGGGTCCAGAGACCCAGTACTTC.

This clonotype was observed a handful of times. The chain joins TRBV20-1 to TRBJ1-2; D remains ambiguous. This CDR3 has 11 amino acids. V gave up 1 base and J gave up 4 bases, with 4 bases separating them. Germline lookup yields CDR1 DFQATT and CDR2 SNEGSKA (reference sequence). The CDR3 here is CSARALYGYTF. CDR3 DNA: TGCAGTGCTAGAGCCCTCTATGGCTACACCTTC.

This clonotype was seen only a few times. CDR3 sequence (DNA): TGCGCCAGCAGCCAATGGACAACTAGCGGGAGAGGGGCAGATACGCAGTATTTT. This translates into CASSQWTTSGRGADTQYF. The V and J genes are TRBV4-3 and TRBJ2-3; 11 nucleotides line up with TRBD2. Germline lookup yields CDR1 LGHNA and CDR2 YSLEER. The J segment lost 4 bases and the V segment lost 2 bases, leaving 11 bases of the junction unmatched. The CDR3 contains 18 residues.

This chain links TRBV2 with TRBJ1-2; D ambiguous. Trimming stripped 5 bases from V and 5 bases from J, with 12 bases between. Germline V gives CDR1 SNHLY, CDR2 FYNNEI. This CDR3 region has 13 residues. CDR3 amino acids: CASSSTDGYGYTF. In DNA form, the CDR3 reads TGTGCCAGCAGTTCAACCGACGGTTATGGCTACACCTTC.

The chain employs TRBV6-5 and TRBJ2-5; either TRBD1 or TRBD2 may supply D (7 bases each). The CDR3 runs to 14 residues. V was trimmed by 5 bases and J by 9 bases, leaving 19 bases between them. Germline V gene sequence: CDR1 MNHEY, CDR2 SVGAGI. The CDR3 loop is CASSRPTGRGAQYF. For the CDR3, the DNA is TGTGCCAGCAGTCGACCGACAGGGAGGGGGGCCCAGTACTTC.

This clonotype was detected only a few times. The chain joins TRBV5-1 to TRBJ2-3; D unclear. V was trimmed by 2 bases and J by 6 bases, leaving 13 bases between them. CDR1 and CDR2 from the germline V gene are SGHRS and YFSETQ. This CDR3 is 14 amino acids long. CDR3 sequence reads: CASSFLTSLDTQYF. DNA for the CDR3: TGCGCCAGCAGCTTCCTAACGAGTCTTGATACGCAGTATTTT.

This clonotype has a handful of counts. The rearrangement uses TRBV3-1 and TRBJ2-3; TRBD2 might be the D (5 bases). Trimming removed 3 bases from V and 3 bases from J, with 10 bases in between. The CDR3 loop spans 14 amino acids. The germline V gene encodes CDR1 LGHDT and CDR2 YNNKEL (reference sequence). The CDR3 DNA is TGTGCCAGCAGCCAGATGACGGGGACAGATACGCAGTATTTT. This gives the protein CASSQMTGTDTQYF.

This clonotype has only a few counts. This sequence joins TRBV18 and TRBJ1-1; TRBD1 matches 7 bases. This CDR3 spans 15 amino acids. Germline CDR1 and CDR2: KGHSH and LQKENI. V shed 3 bases, J shed 3 bases, and the junction held 7 bases outside the gene matches. CDR3 sequence: CASSPETGIHTEAFF. The CDR3 DNA follows: TGTGCCAGCTCACCGGAGACAGGGATCCACACTGAAGCTTTCTTT.

This clonotype was observed a handful of times. This rearrangement joins TRBV29-1 to TRBJ1-1; D gene ambiguous. Germline-derived CDR1 and CDR2 are SQVTM and ANQGSEA. The CDR3 runs to 12 residues. V dropped 7 bases and J dropped 4 bases, with 13 bases sitting between them. DNA for the CDR3: TGCAGCGCCCAACCTTGGGGCACTGAAGCTTTCTTT. As protein: CSAQPWGTEAFF.

This clonotype was counted between two and nine times. The J gene is TRBJ2-7, the V gene TRBV6-2 or TRBV6-3; D call uncertain. CDR3 length equals 13 residues. Germline loops: CDR1 MNHEY, CDR2 SVGEGT. The V gene lost 0 bases and the J gene lost 2 bases, with 5 bases spanning the gap. The CDR3 region has the DNA TGTGCCAGCAGTTACTCAAACACCTACGAGCAGTACTTC. Amino acids: CASSYSNTYEQYF.

This clonotype has more than one count but fewer than ten. The chain recombines TRBV12-3 or TRBV12-4 with TRBJ1-2; 10 positions match TRBD1. This CDR3 has 14 amino acids. Trimming took 6 bases from V and 7 from J; bases not matched to a gene: 8. DNA for the CDR3: TGTGCCAGCAGGAGGACAGGGGGTATTGGTGGCTACACCTTC. Its translation is CASRRTGGIGGYTF.

The chain uses TRBV12-3 or TRBV12-4 and TRBJ2-5; 10 nucleotides align to TRBD2. The CDR3 has 16 amino acids. V was clipped by 1 base and J by 5 bases; unmatched bases: 7. CDR3 protein: CASSLGSGRTRETQYF. The CDR3 DNA reads as TGTGCCAGCAGTTTAGGTAGCGGGAGGACGCGGGAGACCCAGTACTTC.

This clonotype was counted between two and nine times. The CDR3 sequence is CASSSPGQGLYAFF. For the CDR3, the DNA is TGTGCCAGCAGCTCACCGGGACAGGGGTTGTATGCTTTCTTT. The chain recombines TRBV7-8 with TRBJ1-1; 10 positions agree with TRBD1. J lost 11 bases, V lost 4 bases, and 10 bases had no gene match. CDR1 is SGHVS, CDR2 FQNEAQ, per germline. The CDR3 sequence is 14 residues long.

This clonotype has only a few counts. The chain couples TRBV6-2 or TRBV6-3 to TRBJ2-7; TRBD2 matches at 10 bases. V was clipped by 0 bases and J by 5 bases; unmatched bases: 4. Germline CDR1 reads MNHEY; CDR2 reads SVGEGT. CDR3 size: 15 residues. The CDR3 sequence is CASSYSTGLAHEQYF. Written as DNA, the CDR3 is TGTGCCAGCAGTTACTCGACGGGACTAGCGCACGAGCAGTACTTC.

V usage is TRBV6-5 and J usage is TRBJ1-5; TRBD1 might be the D (6 bases). This CDR3 spans 15 amino acids. Germline V lookup: CDR1 MNHEY, CDR2 SVGAGI. Trimming shortened V by 2 bases and J by 7 bases, and 15 bases separated the two germline ends. CDR3 protein: CASSYSRGGQQPQHF. The DNA of the CDR3 is TGTGCCAGCAGTTACAGCCGGGGGGGACAACAGCCCCAGCATTTT.

This clonotype showed up just a few times. The chain links TRBV7-9 to TRBJ2-4; D is ambiguous. The length of the CDR3 is 13 residues. Germline V gene data show CDR1 as SEHNR and CDR2 as FQNEAQ (reference sequence). V was shortened by 4 bases and J by 7 bases, with 11 bases between the two germline ends. The CDR3: CASSSPGSNIQYF. CDR3 DNA sequence: TGTGCCAGCAGCTCCCCCGGATCGAACATTCAGTACTTC.

The V and J genes are TRBV3-1 and TRBJ2-1; 13 bases match TRBD2. This CDR3 region has 16 residues. CDR1 LGHDT and CDR2 YNNKEL come from the germline V gene (reference sequence). Trimming removed 3 bases from V and 8 bases from J; junction bases left unmatched: 7. CDR3 sequence reads: CASSQGLAGSSDEQFF. CDR3 nucleotides: TGTGCCAGCAGCCAGGGACTAGCGGGAAGTTCGGATGAGCAGTTCTTC.

The rearrangement links TRBV12-3 or TRBV12-4 to TRBJ2-7, with D unclear. Trimming pared 5 bases from V and 9 bases from J, leaving 11 bases between. This CDR3 spans 11 amino acids. The CDR3 is CASSPWYGQYF. CDR3 sequence (DNA): TGTGCCAGCAGTCCCTGGTATGGGCAGTACTTC.

This clonotype appeared a few times. The chain uses TRBV7-3 and TRBJ2-3, with D perhaps TRBD1 (6 bases). Germline V CDR1 and CDR2: SGHTA, FQGTGA. CDR3 length: 17 residues. Trimming took 5 bases from V and 2 from J, leaving 20 bases between them. CDR3 protein: CASSKLQGYSTTDTQYF. CDR3 bases: TGTGCCAGCAGCAAATTACAGGGCTACTCTACCACAGATACGCAGTATTTT.

This clonotype was found a few times. The V call is TRBV7-2, the J call TRBJ1-4; perhaps TRBD1 as D (5 bases). The V and J ends lost 1 base and 0 bases respectively, with 12 bases between them. The CDR3 consists of 17 residues. CDR1 is SGHTA, CDR2 FQGNSA, per germline. The chain's CDR3 is CASSLERSRATNEKLFF. CDR3 bases: TGTGCCAGCAGCTTAGAGAGATCCAGGGCAACTAATGAAAAACTGTTTTTT.

The chain couples TRBV24-1 to TRBJ2-1; 11 bases are shared with TRBD2. Trimming took 5 bases from V and 2 from J; bases not matched to a gene: 7. There are 17 residues in the CDR3. Germline lookup yields CDR1 KGHDR and CDR2 SFDVKD. The CDR3 sequence: CATSGSSGRAPYNEQFF. As DNA, the CDR3 is TGTGCCACCAGTGGTAGTAGCGGGAGGGCCCCCTACAATGAGCAGTTCTTC.

This clonotype was detected a few times. This chain uses TRBV5-1 with TRBJ2-5; unclear D gene. V shed 1 base and J shed 5 bases, with 15 bases lying between them. The CDR3 is 15 residues long. Germline assignment: CDR1 SGHRS and CDR2 YFSETQ. The CDR3 reads CASSLSPRGVETQYF. The DNA of the CDR3 is TGCGCCAGCAGCTTGTCCCCCAGAGGAGTGGAGACCCAGTACTTC.

V usage is TRBV12-3 or TRBV12-4 and J usage is TRBJ1-2; TRBD1 matches at 7 bases. The J segment lost 4 bases and the V segment lost 4 bases, leaving 3 bases of the junction unmatched. CDR3 size: 13 residues. CDR3 in DNA: TGTGCCAGCAGTTGGGACAGCTCCTATGGCTACACCTTC. Translated, it gives CASSWDSSYGYTF.

This clonotype was counted a few times. V gene TRBV4-2 combines with J gene TRBJ2-5; 16 bases are shared with TRBD2. Germline CDR1 LGHNA, CDR2 YNFKEQ. V was pared by 0 bases and J by 1 base, with 2 bases of the junction left unmatched. This CDR3 spans 18 amino acids. CDR3: CASSQEGTSGRAQETQYF. The CDR3 DNA sequence: TGTGCCAGCAGCCAAGAGGGGACTAGCGGGAGGGCCCAAGAGACCCAGTACTTC.

This clonotype was observed a few times. This sequence joins TRBV25-1 and TRBJ1-1; D gene ambiguous. V lost 6 bases, J lost 0 bases, and 17 bases lay in between. This CDR3 has 16 residues. CDR1 is MGHDK, CDR2 SYGVNS, per germline. CDR3 protein: CASSPSAGSLNTEAFF. CDR3 sequence (DNA): TGTGCCAGCAGCCCTAGCGCGGGTTCACTGAACACTGAAGCTTTCTTT.

The CDR3 nucleotides are TGTGCCAGCAGCCCTCGTAGCGGGGGGGCAGATACGCAGTATTTT. Protein: CASSPRSGGADTQYF. The V and J genes are TRBV7-6 and TRBJ2-3, with TRBD2 matching over 11 bases. Trimming at V came to 5 bases and at J to 4 bases, leaving 5 bases not matched to a gene. Germline CDR1 and CDR2: SGHVS and FNYEAQ. The CDR3 covers 15 residues.

This clonotype appeared a few times. The chain combines TRBV5-1 with TRBJ1-2; TRBD1 might be the D (5 bases). This CDR3 comprises 13 residues. CDR1 is SGHRS, CDR2 YFSETQ, per germline. Deletions cut 0 bases from V and 8 bases from J, with 11 bases between. The DNA of the CDR3 is TGCGCCAGCAGCTTGGGGCCAGAGGGGGGCTACACCTTC. The encoded protein is CASSLGPEGGYTF.